This TCR beta chain came from a study of T cells expressing NK-cell markers. For the study at large: All TCR beta repertoires analysed originated from sorted CD3+CD56+NKG2C+, CD3+CD56+NKG2C- and CD3+CD56-NKG2C+ T cells. Serological testing identified most of the eight sequenced donors as HCMV-seropositive and one as seronegative.

The length of the CDR3 is 15 residues. CDR1 and CDR2 (germline): SGHAT, FQNNGV. TCRdb reanalyzed the 5' RACE reads and collapses them to one entry per CDR3 protein, without DNA. Its table records about 460,000 distinct CDR3 sequences. The receptor was isolated from a woman aged 45-65 years in good health. The chain recombines TRBV11-2 with TRBJ1-4; the TRBD1 assignment by TCRdb is unverifiable without DNA. The sequencing sample was made of blood T cells: a sorted CD56 or NKG2C T cell subset, CD4+ or CD8+ T cells, or bulk PBMC T cells (not recorded which). CDR3: CASSPLTGYEEKLFF.